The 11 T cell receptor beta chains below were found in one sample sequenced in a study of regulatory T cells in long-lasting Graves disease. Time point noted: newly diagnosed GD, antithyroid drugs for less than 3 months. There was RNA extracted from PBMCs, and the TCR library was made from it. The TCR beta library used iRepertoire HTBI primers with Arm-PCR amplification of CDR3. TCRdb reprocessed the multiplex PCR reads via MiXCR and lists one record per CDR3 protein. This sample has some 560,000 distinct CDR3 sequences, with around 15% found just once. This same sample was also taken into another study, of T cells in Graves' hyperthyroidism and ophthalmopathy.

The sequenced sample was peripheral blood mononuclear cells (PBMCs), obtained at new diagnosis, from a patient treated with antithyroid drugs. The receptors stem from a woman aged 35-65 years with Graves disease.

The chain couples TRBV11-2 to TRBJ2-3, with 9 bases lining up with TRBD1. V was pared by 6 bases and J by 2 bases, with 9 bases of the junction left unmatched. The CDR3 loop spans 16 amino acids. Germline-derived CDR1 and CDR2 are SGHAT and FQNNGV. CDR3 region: CASSPDRGETTDTQYF. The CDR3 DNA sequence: TGTGCCAGCAGTCCCGACAGGGGGGAGACCACAGATACGCAGTATTTT.

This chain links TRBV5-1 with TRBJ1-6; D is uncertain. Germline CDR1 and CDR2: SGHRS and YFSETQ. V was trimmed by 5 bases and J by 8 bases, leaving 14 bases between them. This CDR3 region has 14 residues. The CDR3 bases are TGCGCCAGCAGTCCCGGGTCGCCGGATTCACCCCTCCACTTT. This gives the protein CASSPGSPDSPLHF.

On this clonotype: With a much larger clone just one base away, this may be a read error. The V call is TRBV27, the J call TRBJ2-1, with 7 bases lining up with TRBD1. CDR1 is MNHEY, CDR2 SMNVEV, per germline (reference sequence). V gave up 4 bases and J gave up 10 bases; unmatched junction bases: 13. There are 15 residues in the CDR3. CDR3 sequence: CASSWRMTGHLEQFF. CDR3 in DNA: TGTGCCAGCAGTTGGAGGATGACAGGGCACCTCGAGCAGTTCTTC.

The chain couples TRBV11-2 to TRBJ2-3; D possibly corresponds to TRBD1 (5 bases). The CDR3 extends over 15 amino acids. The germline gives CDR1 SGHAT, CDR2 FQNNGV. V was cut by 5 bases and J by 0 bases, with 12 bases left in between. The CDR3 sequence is CASSKRQTSTDTQYF. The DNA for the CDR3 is TGTGCCAGCAGCAAACGACAGACTAGCACAGATACGCAGTATTTT. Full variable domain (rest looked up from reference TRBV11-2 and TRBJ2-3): EAGVAQSPRYKIIEKRQSVAFWCNPISGHATLYWYQQILGQGPKLLIQFQNNGVVDDSQLPKDRFSAERLKGVDSTLKIQPAKLEDSAVYLCASSKRQTSTDTQYFGPGTRLTVL.

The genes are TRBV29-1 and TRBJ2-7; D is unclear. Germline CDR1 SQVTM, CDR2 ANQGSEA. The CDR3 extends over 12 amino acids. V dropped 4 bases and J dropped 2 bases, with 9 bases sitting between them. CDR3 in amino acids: CSVATDTYEQYF. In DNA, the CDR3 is TGCAGCGTTGCCACAGACACCTACGAGCAGTACTTC.

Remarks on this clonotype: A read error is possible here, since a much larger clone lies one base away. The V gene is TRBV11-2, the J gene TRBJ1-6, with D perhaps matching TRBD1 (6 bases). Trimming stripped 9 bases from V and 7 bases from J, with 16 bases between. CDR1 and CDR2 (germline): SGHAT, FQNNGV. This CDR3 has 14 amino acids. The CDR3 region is CASRFGQSNSPLHF. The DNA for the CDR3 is TGTGCCAGTCGATTCGGACAGTCCAATTCACCCCTCCACTTT.

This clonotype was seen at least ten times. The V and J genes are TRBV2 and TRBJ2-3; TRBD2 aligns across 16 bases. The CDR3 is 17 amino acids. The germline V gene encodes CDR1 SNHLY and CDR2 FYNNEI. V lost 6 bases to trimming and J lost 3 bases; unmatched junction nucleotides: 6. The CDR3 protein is CASRGTSGGARTDTQYF. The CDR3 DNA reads TGTGCCAGCAGGGGGACTAGCGGGGGGGCGAGGACAGATACGCAGTATTTT.

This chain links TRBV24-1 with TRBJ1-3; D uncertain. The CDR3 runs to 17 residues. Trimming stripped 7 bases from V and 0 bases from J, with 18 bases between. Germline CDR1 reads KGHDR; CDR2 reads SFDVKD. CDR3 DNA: TGTGCCACCAGCCCCGGCGGTGGGCCCCACTCTGGAAACACCATATATTTT. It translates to CATSPGGGPHSGNTIYF.

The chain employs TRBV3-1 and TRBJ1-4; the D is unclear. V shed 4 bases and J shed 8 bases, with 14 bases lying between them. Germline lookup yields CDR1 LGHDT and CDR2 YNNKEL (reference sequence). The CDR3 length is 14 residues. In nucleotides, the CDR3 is TGTGCCAGCAGCCTATCCGAGGCGGGAGAAAAACTGTTTTTT. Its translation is CASSLSEAGEKLFF. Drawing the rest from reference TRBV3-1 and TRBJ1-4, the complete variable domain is DTAVSQTPKYLVTQMGNDKSIKCEQNLGHDTMYWYKQDSKKFLKIMFSYNNKELIINETVPNRFSPKSPDKAHLNLHINSLELGDSAVYFCASSLSEAGEKLFFGSGTQLSVL.

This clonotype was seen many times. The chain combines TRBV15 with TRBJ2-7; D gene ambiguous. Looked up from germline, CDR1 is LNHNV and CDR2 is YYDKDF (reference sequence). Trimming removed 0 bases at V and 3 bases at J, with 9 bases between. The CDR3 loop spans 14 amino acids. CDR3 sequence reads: CATSRDRAGYEQYF. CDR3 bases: TGTGCCACCAGCAGAGATAGGGCCGGCTACGAGCAGTACTTC.

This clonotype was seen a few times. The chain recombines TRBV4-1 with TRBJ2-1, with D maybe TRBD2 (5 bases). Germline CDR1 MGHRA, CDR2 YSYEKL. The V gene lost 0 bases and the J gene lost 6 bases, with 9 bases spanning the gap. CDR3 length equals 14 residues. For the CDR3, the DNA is TGCGCCAGCAGCCAAGACTCCAGCGGCAATGAGCAGTTCTTC. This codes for CASSQDSSGNEQFF.